This T cell receptor (beta chain) comes out of a study of T cells in localized non-small cell lung cancer. Points from the study as a whole: Heterogeneity remains possible because sequencing was limited to only one tumor region. Higher blood T cell density tracked longer overall survival. The greatest T cell clonality was found in uninvolved adjacent lung (higher than in tumor). Appearing in adjacent lung were a median approximately 57 of the top 100 tumor clones.

Germline assignment: CDR1 SGDLS and CDR2 YYNGEE. The CDR3 consists of 15 residues. V lost 4 bases and J 2 bases, leaving 13 bases between the germline ends. This clone was picked up one time. As yet, its antigen is unknown. Profiled with immunoSEQ multiplex PCR; TCRdb holds only in-frame clones, not every one. This table has around 31,000 clones, roughly 94% appearing once. This material consisted of peripheral blood, taken before any cancer treatment. The V call is TRBV9, the J call TRBJ2-1; perhaps D is TRBD1 or TRBD2 (5 bases each). This TCR was sampled from a woman aged 35-70 years with stage I lung adenocarcinoma. The CDR3 nucleotides read TGTGCCAGCAGCTCGGGGCAGGGAACCTACAATGAGCAGTTCTTC. This translates into CASSSGQGTYNEQFF.